Each of the 31 T cell receptor beta chains below was sequenced from the same sample in a study of T cell repertoires in cytomegalovirus infection. TCRdb fed the reads into MiXCR, producing one record per CDR3 protein. The table shows about 530,000 distinct CDR3 sequences, with more than 25% occurring only once. Sequenced input: PBMCs. These receptors all come from a human donor in good health (CMV status not recorded). Some clones in this sample may be carry-over from other donors' samples.

This clonotype was picked up a small number of times. This chain uses TRBV29-1 with TRBJ2-1, with a tentative D call TRBD1 (5 bases). Trimming shortened V by 8 bases and J by 7 bases, and 15 bases separated the two germline ends. Germline CDR1 is SQVTM and CDR2 is ANQGSEA. The CDR3 extends over 12 amino acids. The CDR3 protein is CSYQGIRNEQFF. The DNA for the CDR3 is TGCAGCTATCAGGGTATACGAAATGAGCAGTTCTTC.

This clonotype came up a few times. The V gene is TRBV12-3 or TRBV12-4, the J gene TRBJ2-2; 13 nucleotides match TRBD2. Trimming at V came to 2 bases and at J to 3 bases, leaving 9 bases not matched to a gene. The CDR3 is made up of 19 amino acids. CDR3 DNA: TGTGCCAGCAGTTTAAACCCCGGGACTAGCGGGATCGACACCGGGGAGCTGTTTTTT. Its translation is CASSLNPGTSGIDTGELFF.

V is TRBV30 and J is TRBJ1-2, with unresolved D. Trimming pared 0 bases from V and 6 bases from J, leaving 8 bases between. Germline V gives CDR1 GTSNPN, CDR2 SVGIG (reference sequence). The CDR3 is 12 residues long. The CDR3 DNA reads TGTGCCTGGAGTGTTTCGGGAAATGGCTACACCTTC. This codes for CAWSVSGNGYTF. The full variable domain, completed using reference TRBV30 and TRBJ1-2, is SQTIHQWPATLVQPVGSPLSLECTVEGTSNPNLYWYRQAAGRGLQLLFYSVGIGQISSEVPQNLSASRPQDRQFILSSKKLLLSDSGFYLCAWSVSGNGYTFGSGTRLTVV.

Only one count was recorded for this clonotype. The chain combines TRBV10-3 with TRBJ2-7, with a tentative D call TRBD1 (6 bases). Germline V gives CDR1 ENHRY, CDR2 SYGVKD. The CDR3 has 13 amino acids. Trimming left V 5 bases short and J 3 bases short, with 11 bases between. CDR3 nucleotides: TGTGCCATCAGTAAGGGACAACTCTACGAGCAGTACGTC. This translates into CAISKGQLYEQYV.

The J gene is TRBJ1-2, the V gene TRBV6-5, with TRBD1 matching 8 bases. V was pared by 2 bases and J by 2 bases, with 1 base of the junction left unmatched. This CDR3 spans 14 amino acids. The germline gives CDR1 MNHEY, CDR2 SVGAGI. In nucleotides, the CDR3 is TGTGCCAGCAGTTACAGGGACAGGAACTATGGCTACACCTTC. Its translation: CASSYRDRNYGYTF.

This chain joins TRBV30 and TRBJ2-4; D is possibly TRBD2 (5 bases). This CDR3 has 15 amino acids. Trimming pared 3 bases from V and 1 base from J, leaving 13 bases between. The germline CDR1 and CDR2 sequences are GTSNPN and SVGIG (reference sequence). This CDR3 is CAWRRTGMAKNIQYF. CDR3 sequence (DNA): TGTGCCTGGAGAAGAACGGGAATGGCCAAAAACATTCAGTACTTC. Filled out from reference TRBV30 and TRBJ2-4, the complete variable domain reads SQTIHQWPATLVQPVGSPLSLECTVEGTSNPNLYWYRQAAGRGLQLLFYSVGIGQISSEVPQNLSASRPQDRQFILSSKKLLLSDSGFYLCAWRRTGMAKNIQYFGAGTRLSVL.

This clonotype was counted ten times or more. This rearrangement joins TRBV7-8 to TRBJ1-6; 8 bases are shared with TRBD1. This CDR3 comprises 16 residues. The germline V gene encodes CDR1 SGHVS and CDR2 FQNEAQ. V lost 5 bases to trimming and J lost 4 bases; unmatched junction nucleotides: 7. The CDR3 protein is CASSPRTGTYNSPLHF. CDR3 bases: TGTGCCAGCAGCCCTCGGACAGGGACTTATAATTCACCCCTCCACTTT.

This chain links TRBV6-2 or TRBV6-3 with TRBJ2-7; weak D call: TRBD1 (7 bases). Germline V gives CDR1 MNHEY, CDR2 SVGEGT. The V end was cut by 0 bases, the J end by 2 bases, with 11 bases between. The length of the CDR3 is 15 residues. CDR3 nucleotides: TGTGCCAGCAGTTACTCCTCAGGGGGGACCTACGAGCAGTACGTC. As protein: CASSYSSGGTYEQYV.

The chain joins TRBV27 to TRBJ2-3, with D perhaps being TRBD1 or TRBD2 (6 bases each). V lost 6 bases and J lost 5, with 21 bases in between. The CDR3 has 16 residues. Looked up from germline, CDR1 is MNHEY and CDR2 is SMNVEV (reference sequence). The CDR3 is CASRLRGGGRGDTQYF. The CDR3 nucleotides read TGTGCCAGCAGGCTTAGGGGTGGGGGGCGGGGAGATACGCAGTATTTT.

This clonotype was recorded at least ten times. This rearrangement joins TRBV7-9 to TRBJ2-7; TRBD1 agrees at 8 bases. The V and J ends lost 4 bases and 2 bases, in that order; junction bases with no gene match: 7. CDR3 length equals 15 residues. CDR1 and CDR2 (germline): SEHNR, FQNEAQ (reference sequence). In DNA form, the CDR3 reads TGTGCCAGCAGCTCAGGACAGGGACGAACCTACGAGCAGTACTTC. Translated, it gives CASSSGQGRTYEQYF.

The chain has TRBV5-4 and TRBJ2-5; no clear D gene. Germline values: CDR1 SGHNT, CDR2 YYREEE (reference sequence). The germline V and J ends were trimmed by 8 bases and 1 base, with 15 bases remaining between them. The CDR3 is 14 amino acids. As DNA, the CDR3 is TGTGCCAGTAACCATGGACCCCCCCAAGAGACCCAGTACTTC. Translation gives CASNHGPPQETQYF.

This clonotype showed up many times. The chain is built from TRBV6-1 and TRBJ1-5; maybe TRBD1 (5 bases). CDR1 and CDR2 from the germline V gene are MNHNS and SASEGT. Trimming cost V 10 bases and J 2 bases, with 15 bases left between them. The CDR3 loop spans 14 amino acids. The CDR3 region has the DNA TGTGCCACCAAAACGGGGGGGGGCAATCAGCCCCAGCATTTT. This encodes CATKTGGGNQPQHF.

V usage is TRBV12-3 or TRBV12-4 and J usage is TRBJ1-5, with D perhaps TRBD1 (5 bases). Trimming left V 5 bases short and J 7 bases short, with 21 bases between. The CDR3 length is 16 residues. CDR3 nucleotides: TGTGCCAGCAGTCCTTCCATACAGGTGGAACACCAGCCCCAGCATTTT. It codes for CASSPSIQVEHQPQHF.

This clonotype has a handful of counts. The chain carries TRBV7-2 and TRBJ2-5; a weak D match, TRBD2 (6 bases). The germline V and J ends were trimmed by 5 bases and 5 bases, with 18 bases remaining between them. The germline CDR1 and CDR2 sequences are SGHTA and FQGNSA. The CDR3 contains 15 residues. The CDR3 loop is CASSDDLTSLETQYF. CDR3 bases: TGTGCCAGCAGCGACGATCTAACTAGCCTTGAGACCCAGTACTTC.

This clonotype was observed at least ten times. V and J are TRBV7-8 and TRBJ2-7; weak D call: TRBD1 (5 bases). CDR1 is SGHVS, CDR2 FQNEAQ, per germline. The CDR3 is 15 residues long. V lost 0 bases and J 3 bases, leaving 12 bases between the germline ends. CDR3 loop: CASSLARRTYYEQYV. CDR3 sequence (DNA): TGTGCCAGCAGCTTAGCTAGGCGGACATACTACGAGCAGTACGTC.

As for this clonotype: Compared with germline, one end of the junction differs, possibly owing to a read error. V and J are TRBV29-1 and TRBJ2-2, with a tentative D call TRBD2 (6 bases). CDR3 length: 14 residues. In germline, CDR1 is SQVTM, CDR2 ANQGSEA. The CDR3: CSVLPGVGAGALFF. The CDR3 DNA reads as TGCAGCGTTCTTCCGGGGGTCGGTGCCGGGGCGCTGTTTTTT.

This clonotype was observed once. The chain joins TRBV11-2 to TRBJ2-1, with a tentative D call TRBD2 (5 bases). The CDR3 is 13 residues long. The V and J ends lost 0 bases and 11 bases respectively, with 11 bases between them. Germline values: CDR1 SGHAT, CDR2 FQNNGV. For the CDR3, the DNA is TGTGCCAGCAGCTTAGACGAGCGGCCAAAGCAGTTCTTC. Its protein product is CASSLDERPKQFF. Filled out from reference TRBV11-2 and TRBJ2-1, the complete variable domain reads EAGVAQSPRYKIIEKRQSVAFWCNPISGHATLYWYQQILGQGPKLLIQFQNNGVVDDSQLPKDRFSAERLKGVDSTLKIQPAKLEDSAVYLCASSLDERPKQFFGPGTRLTVL.

The rearrangement links TRBV7-9 to TRBJ1-1; D not certain. CDR3 length: 12 residues. The ends were cut back, 1 base at V and 6 bases at J, with 6 bases in the middle. Germline V gene data show CDR1 as SEHNR and CDR2 as FQNEAQ (reference sequence). CDR3 sequence (DNA): TGTGCCAGCAGCTTAGATGCCCCTGAAGCTTTCTTT. Translating it yields CASSLDAPEAFF. Full variable domain (outside the CDR3, taken from reference TRBV7-9 and TRBJ1-1): DTGVSQNPRHKITKRGQNVTFRCDPISEHNRLYWYRQTLGQGPEFLTYFQNEAQLEKSRLLSDRFSAERPKGSFSTLEIQRTEQGDSAMYLCASSLDAPEAFFGQGTRLTVV.

The chain links TRBV6-2 or TRBV6-3 to TRBJ2-7; perhaps TRBD2 as D (5 bases). Germline V gene data show CDR1 as MNHEY and CDR2 as SVGEGT. The CDR3 has 12 amino acids. Deletions cut 11 bases from V and 3 bases from J, with 14 bases between. The CDR3 loop is CAASFEGYEQYV. The DNA of the CDR3 is TGTGCCGCCTCCTTCGAGGGCTACGAGCAGTACGTC.

The chain recombines TRBV20-1 with TRBJ1-2; D gene unclear. Germline V gene sequence: CDR1 DFQATT, CDR2 SNEGSKA (reference sequence). This CDR3 has 13 amino acids. V was shortened by 4 bases and J by 7 bases, with 16 bases between the two germline ends. The CDR3 DNA reads TGCAGTGCTACCTCAAGGTCCGTCGCTGGCTACACCTTC. It translates to CSATSRSVAGYTF.

This chain joins TRBV6-5 and TRBJ2-7; D is undetermined. The V end lost 7 bases, the J end lost 6 bases, and 13 bases lay between the germline ends. Germline CDR1 MNHEY, CDR2 SVGAGI. The CDR3 length is 12 residues. This chain's CDR3 is CASNDPVGEQYF. CDR3 in DNA: TGTGCCAGCAATGACCCCGTGGGCGAGCAGTACTTC.

The V gene is TRBV7-8, the J gene TRBJ2-7, with D tentatively TRBD1 (5 bases). Germline loops: CDR1 SGHVS, CDR2 FQNEAQ. This CDR3 region has 15 residues. V was trimmed by 5 bases and J by 2 bases, leaving 16 bases between them. For the CDR3, the DNA is TGTGCCAGCAGCCCATCAAACACAGGAGCCTACGAGCAGTACTTC. Translated, it gives CASSPSNTGAYEQYF.

Sample share makes this clonotype medium-sized. The chain recombines TRBV7-2 with TRBJ2-3; D remains unclear. CDR3 size: 15 residues. Germline V gene lookup returns CDR1 SGHTA and CDR2 FQGNSA. Trimming left V 1 base short and J 1 base short, with 9 bases between. CDR3 bases: TGTGCCAGCAGCTTAGACTCCGGTGGCACAGATACGCAGTATTTT. Translating it yields CASSLDSGGTDTQYF.

This clonotype was picked up a small number of times. The chain carries TRBV6-4 and TRBJ1-6; no clear D gene. Deletions cut 0 bases from V and 4 bases from J, with 7 bases between. From germline, CDR1 is MRHNA and CDR2 SNTAGT. The CDR3 length is 15 residues. The CDR3 spells CASSDSTGYNSPLHF. CDR3 DNA sequence: TGTGCCAGCAGTGACTCAACGGGTTATAATTCACCCCTCCACTTT.

Details on this clonotype: This could be a read error, since a much larger clone is one nucleotide away. The rearrangement uses TRBV7-8 and TRBJ2-7; TRBD2 aligns across 9 bases. The V gene's germline CDR1 is SGHVS and CDR2 FQNEAQ. The CDR3 covers 15 residues. In DNA, the CDR3 is TGTGCCAGCAGCCCCCGACTAGCGGACAACTACGACCAGTACTTC. Translation: CASSPRLADNYDQYF.

The J gene is TRBJ2-3, the V gene TRBV5-5; 9 bases are shared with TRBD2. The trim removed 3 bases at V and 5 bases at J, leaving 13 bases unmatched. The germline V gene encodes CDR1 SGHKS and CDR2 YYEKEE (reference sequence). This CDR3 contains 17 residues. Here the CDR3 reads CASSSLAGLPGKDTQYF. The CDR3 region has the DNA TGTGCCAGCAGCTCGCTAGCGGGATTACCGGGGAAAGATACGCAGTATTTT.

This clonotype appeared many times. The chain carries TRBV6-1 and TRBJ2-7, with D possibly matching TRBD1 (5 bases). The CDR3 has 13 amino acids. Germline-derived CDR1 and CDR2 are MNHNS and SASEGT. Trimming took 6 bases from V and 5 from J, leaving 14 bases between them. Here the CDR3 DNA reads TGTGCCAGCAGGATAGGGGTGAGCGACGAGCAGTACTTC. Its protein is CASRIGVSDEQYF.

The chain is built from TRBV19 and TRBJ1-1; weak D call: TRBD1 (6 bases). Germline CDR1 and CDR2: LNHDA and SQIVND (reference sequence). Trimming removed 7 bases from V and 5 bases from J, with 14 bases in between. The CDR3 runs to 13 residues. CDR3 amino acids: CASILQGGTEAFF. CDR3 bases: TGTGCCAGTATCTTACAGGGTGGAACTGAAGCTTTCTTT. Based on the CDR3 plus reference TRBV19 and TRBJ1-1, the full variable domain is DGGITQSPKYLFRKEGQNVTLSCEQNLNHDAMYWYRQDPGQGLRLIYYSQIVNDFQKGDIAEGYSVSREKKESFPLTVTSAQKNPTAFYLCASILQGGTEAFFGQGTRLTVV.

The gene calls are TRBV6-2 or TRBV6-3 and TRBJ2-1; D is possibly TRBD2 (5 bases). There are 13 residues in the CDR3. The ends were cut back, 7 bases at V and 4 bases at J, with 11 bases in the middle. The germline V gene encodes CDR1 MNHEY and CDR2 SVGEGT. As DNA, the CDR3 is TGTGCCAGCACCACAACGGGATACAATGAGCAGTTCTTC. Its translation is CASTTTGYNEQFF.

This clonotype was observed a few times. The CDR3: CASRQGRWEQYF. In DNA, the CDR3 is TGTGCCAGCAGACAGGGGCGATGGGAGCAGTACTTC. This chain links TRBV6-2 or TRBV6-3 with TRBJ2-7; TRBD1 agrees at 7 bases. The germline gives CDR1 MNHEY, CDR2 SVGEGT. This CDR3 region has 12 residues. Trimming cost V 6 bases and J 7 bases; bases outside gene matches: 6.

The rearrangement joins TRBV5-5 to TRBJ2-7; 8 positions agree with TRBD1. V lost 0 bases, J lost 5 bases, and 10 bases stayed unmatched. CDR1 SGHKS and CDR2 YYEKEE come from the germline V gene (reference sequence). The CDR3 totals 16 residues. As DNA, the CDR3 is TGTGCCAGCAGCTTGGGAGGGGCCAGGGGGCAACACGAGCAGTACTTC. Its protein product is CASSLGGARGQHEQYF.